A selection of T cell receptor beta chains follows, all from one sample in a study of T cell responses to AZD1222 COVID-19 vaccine. Method: immunoSEQ multiplex PCR; TCRdb's copy keeps in-frame clones and lacks some. The table has roughly 190,000 clones, approximately 92% seen once. Sequenced here: peripheral blood, sampled on day 0 of AZD1222 vaccination. These receptors were obtained from an adult in good health. CDR3s include the opening cysteine and the closing phenylalanine or tryptophan. A D gene is named only where the DNA matches it firmly. Part of the rows lack a size; the others show once, few, many or a class for expanded clones.

CDR3 DNA,CDR3 protein,J gene,V gene,D gene,clone size
TGTGCCATCAGTGAGGACAGGAACACTGAAGCTTTCTTT,CAISEDRNTEAFF,TRBJ1-1,TRBV10-3,.,.
TGTGCCAGCAGCGTCCGGACCATTACAGGGAGCACCTTC,CASSVRTITGSTF,TRBJ1-2,TRBV9,.,.
TGTGCCAGTATTCAAAGATGGGGGGCCCGTCAGCCCCAGCATTTT,CASIQRWGARQPQHF,TRBJ1-5,TRBV19,.,once
TGTGCCATCAGTGAGGGCAGGGGTGGAAGTTCACCCCTCCACTTT,CAISEGRGGSSPLHF,TRBJ1-6,TRBV10-3,.,once
TGTGCCAGCAGCGCGAGTGCTGGAGGATACACTGAAGCTTTCTTT,CASSASAGGYTEAFF,TRBJ1-1,TRBV7-3,.,.
TGCGCCAGCAGCCCCGGGACAGCCCAAGAGACCCAGTACTTC,CASSPGTAQETQYF,TRBJ2-5,TRBV5-1,TRBD1,.
TGTGCCAGCAGCGTAGAGCCGACGTTTGGGCCCCAGCATTTT,CASSVEPTFGPQHF,TRBJ1-5,TRBV9,.,.
TGTGCCAGCAGCCCCGGACTAGCGGTGACAAATGAGCAGTTCTTC,CASSPGLAVTNEQFF,TRBJ2-1,TRBV7-2,TRBD2,.
TGTGCCAGCAGCTTGGGGGGCCCAGACACTGAAGCTTTCTTT,CASSLGGPDTEAFF,TRBJ1-1,TRBV5-4,.,once
TGCGCCAGCAGCCCAAGGAGTGGACTAGCGGGGGGGCGAGGAGAGACCCAGTACTTC,CASSPRSGLAGGRGETQYF,TRBJ2-5,TRBV4-1,TRBD2,.
TGTGCCAGCAGCTCCCGTACGGACAGCTCTGGAAACACCATATATTTT,CASSSRTDSSGNTIYF,TRBJ1-3,TRBV11-2,.,.
TGCGCCAGCAGCTGGGAGGGACAGTTCACCGGGGAGCTGTTTTTT,CASSWEGQFTGELFF,TRBJ2-2,TRBV5-1,.,once
TGTGCCAGTAGGCCGACAGACAACTATGGCTACACCTTC,CASRPTDNYGYTF,TRBJ1-2,TRBV19,.,.
TGTGCCAGCTCACCAGGGGGAGGTGAAAAACTGTTTTTT,CASSPGGGEKLFF,TRBJ1-4,TRBV18,.,.
TGTGCCAGAAGCTTGACCAGCCAAGAGACCCAGTACTTC,CARSLTSQETQYF,TRBJ2-5,TRBV5-3,.,.
TGTGCCAGCAGCAGACAGGGGACGAATGAGCAGTTCTTC,CASSRQGTNEQFF,TRBJ2-1,TRBV11-3,TRBD1,.
TGTGCCAGCAGCTCTCCCCGGTTGGGGCCCGGAAACACCATATATTTT,CASSSPRLGPGNTIYF,TRBJ1-3,TRBV7-9,.,.
TGTGCCAGCAGCGAGGGCCTCGCGGGAGCTTTCTTT,CASSEGLAGAFF,TRBJ1-1,TRBV6-2/TRBV6-3,.,once
TGCAGTGCTAGTTCTTCGGGACAGGGCACCGGGGAGCTGTTTTTT,CSASSSGQGTGELFF,TRBJ2-2,TRBV20-1,TRBD1,few
TGTGCCAGCAGGGAGTCCGGGACGAGGGTCACTGAAGCTTTCTTT,CASRESGTRVTEAFF,TRBJ1-1,TRBV25-1,.,.
TGTGCCACCAGCAAACGACAGGAGAGCTCCTACGAGCAGTACTTC,CATSKRQESSYEQYF,TRBJ2-7,TRBV15,.,once
TGTGCCAGCAAGGCTAGACAAGAGACCCAGTACTTC,CASKARQETQYF,TRBJ2-5,TRBV21-1,.,.
TGTGCCAGCAGCCAAGGTCGGGGAGATCAGCCCCAGCATTTT,CASSQGRGDQPQHF,TRBJ1-5,TRBV14,.,.
TGCGCCAGCAGCCAAGCCGAGGGAGCCGGGGAGCTGTTTTTT,CASSQAEGAGELFF,TRBJ2-2,TRBV4-3,.,.
TGTGCCTGTGGGGTAGATTCCTCACCGTCCTACGAGCAGTACTTC,CACGVDSSPSYEQYF,TRBJ2-7,TRBV19,.,once
TGTGCCATCAGTGAGTCGCCCGGGACAGGGTCGCAAGGCTACACCTTC,CAISESPGTGSQGYTF,TRBJ1-2,TRBV10-3,TRBD1,.
TGTGCCAGCAGCTTAATTGGGACAGGGGACAACTATGGCTACACCTTC,CASSLIGTGDNYGYTF,TRBJ1-2,TRBV7-9,TRBD1,.
TGCGCCAGCAGCTTCGGGACTACGGGCGGGGAGACCCAGTACTTC,CASSFGTTGGETQYF,TRBJ2-5,TRBV5-1,TRBD2,.
TGTGCCAGCAGCCTTAGACAGGGACAAGAGACCCAGTACTTC,CASSLRQGQETQYF,TRBJ2-5,TRBV6-5,TRBD1,.
TGTGCCACCAGGGGGCCAGCTAACTATGGCTACACCTTC,CATRGPANYGYTF,TRBJ1-2,TRBV6-4,TRBD1,.
TGTGCCAGCAGCCAAGGGTCACTAACAGCCACTAACTATGGCTACACCTTC,CASSQGSLTATNYGYTF,TRBJ1-2,TRBV3-1/TRBV3-2,.,.
TGCGCCAGCAGCCGAGATACGTCCGGAAACACCATATATTTT,CASSRDTSGNTIYF,TRBJ1-3,TRBV5-1,.,.
TGTGCCAGCAGCAAAGGGGGGGGACAAGGCACAGATACGCAGTATTTT,CASSKGGGQGTDTQYF,TRBJ2-3,TRBV9,.,.
TGTGCCAGCAGCTTGGGGACCGGGACAGGGATGGCAAAACTGTTTTTT,CASSLGTGTGMAKLFF,TRBJ1-4,TRBV5-6,TRBD1,.
TGTGCCAGTAGCTGGACAGGCGTTGAAGCTTTCTTT,CASSWTGVEAFF,TRBJ1-1,TRBV19,TRBD1,.
TGTGCCAGCAGCGCTACCGGGCAAGGGCAGCCCCAGCATTTT,CASSATGQGQPQHF,TRBJ1-5,TRBV7-9,.,medium-sized
TGCGCCAGCAGCTTGCAGGCCTACAATGAGCAGTTCTTC,CASSLQAYNEQFF,TRBJ2-1,TRBV5-1,.,.
TGTGCCAGCAGCCCCACTAGCGGGGGCTACAATGAGCAGTTCTTC,CASSPTSGGYNEQFF,TRBJ2-1,TRBV3-1/TRBV3-2,TRBD2,.
TGTGCCAGCCGTGCCCCCTCGGGGTCTTCCTCAACGCAGTATTTT,CASRAPSGSSSTQYF,TRBJ2-3,TRBV9,.,.
TGTGCCAGCAGGTCGACTAGCGGGGGGCTGGGTGAGCAGTTCTTC,CASRSTSGGLGEQFF,TRBJ2-1,TRBV25-1,TRBD2,.
TGCAGCGTTGTGTCCAGAATTTCCGGGAACTATGGCTACACCTTC,CSVVSRISGNYGYTF,TRBJ1-2,TRBV29-1,.,.
TGTGCCAGCAGCCCTGAGGGGAGCACAGATACGCAGTATTTT,CASSPEGSTDTQYF,TRBJ2-3,TRBV7-9,.,.
TGTGCCAGCAGTTACTCAGGGCCCAGGGGGTTTTCCCTCCACTTT,CASSYSGPRGFSLHF,TRBJ1-6,TRBV6-5,TRBD1,.
TGTGCCAGCACCTCCCGGAGACAGGGTGGAAACACCATATATTTT,CASTSRRQGGNTIYF,TRBJ1-3,TRBV6-5,TRBD1,.
TGTGCCAGCAGCGTACGGTGGGGGAACACAGATACGCAGTATTTT,CASSVRWGNTDTQYF,TRBJ2-3,TRBV9,.,.
TGTGCCAGCAGTTACGGCGTGAGCAGGGACACTGAAGCTTTCTTT,CASSYGVSRDTEAFF,TRBJ1-1,TRBV6-5,.,.
TGTGCCAGCAGCCCCCTGGGGAGGGTAGTTAACTATGGCTACACCTTC,CASSPLGRVVNYGYTF,TRBJ1-2,TRBV7-9,.,once
TGTGCCAGCAGTGAACCTTGGGGGTCGGGAAACACCATATATTTT,CASSEPWGSGNTIYF,TRBJ1-3,TRBV6-1,.,.
TGTGCCAGCAGTACCCGACGGGCCGGTGGCTACACCTTC,CASSTRRAGGYTF,TRBJ1-2,TRBV12-3/TRBV12-4,.,.
TGTGCCTGGAGCAGGGGGCGCGTAAGCAATCAGCCCCAGCATTTT,CAWSRGRVSNQPQHF,TRBJ1-5,TRBV30,TRBD1,.
TGTGCCAGCGGAACGGGGTACTATGGCTACACCTTC,CASGTGYYGYTF,TRBJ1-2,TRBV12-3/TRBV12-4,.,once
TGCGCCAGCAGCTGGAGCCCGACAGGGGGAAAAGAGACCCAGTACTTC,CASSWSPTGGKETQYF,TRBJ2-5,TRBV5-1,TRBD1,.
TGTGCCAGTCGGGGGCTGTGGGGGGCCAACGTCCTGACTTTC,CASRGLWGANVLTF,TRBJ2-6,TRBV27,.,.
TGTGCCAGCAGTTTCGCTACAGGCTACTCTGGAAACACCATATATTTT,CASSFATGYSGNTIYF,TRBJ1-3,TRBV6-6,.,.
TGTGCCAGCAGCTTGGCATCTCCTATCGGGGAGCAGTTCTTC,CASSLASPIGEQFF,TRBJ2-1,TRBV5-5,.,.
TGTGCCACCAGTGAACCCGGGACAGGGAAGGACAATGAGCAGTTCTTC,CATSEPGTGKDNEQFF,TRBJ2-1,TRBV24-1,TRBD1,.
TGTGCCAGCTCACCCCCGGGGCGTACAGGGGAGCTGTTTTTT,CASSPPGRTGELFF,TRBJ2-2,TRBV18,.,.